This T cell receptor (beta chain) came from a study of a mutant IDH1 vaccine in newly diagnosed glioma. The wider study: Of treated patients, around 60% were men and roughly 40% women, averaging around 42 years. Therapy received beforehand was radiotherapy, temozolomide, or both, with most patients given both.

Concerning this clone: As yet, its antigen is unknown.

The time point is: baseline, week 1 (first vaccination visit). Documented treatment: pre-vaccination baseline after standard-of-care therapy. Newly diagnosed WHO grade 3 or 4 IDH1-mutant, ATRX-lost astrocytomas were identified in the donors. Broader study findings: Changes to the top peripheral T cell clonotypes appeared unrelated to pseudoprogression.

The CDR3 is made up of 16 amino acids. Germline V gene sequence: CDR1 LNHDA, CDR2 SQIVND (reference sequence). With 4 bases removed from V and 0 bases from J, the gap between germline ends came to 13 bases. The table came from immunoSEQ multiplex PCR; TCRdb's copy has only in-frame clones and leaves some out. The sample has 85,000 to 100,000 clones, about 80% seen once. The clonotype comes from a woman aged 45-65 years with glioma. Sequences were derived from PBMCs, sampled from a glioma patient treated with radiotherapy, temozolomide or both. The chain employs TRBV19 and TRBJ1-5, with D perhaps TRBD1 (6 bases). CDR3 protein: CASSTMDSLSNQPQHF. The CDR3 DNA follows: TGTGCCAGTAGTACGATGGACAGCCTTAGCAATCAGCCCCAGCATTTT.